The next 16 T cell receptor beta chains were all read from a single sample in a study of beta chain features in type 1 diabetes. The entirety of the isolated RNA underwent reverse transcription, so expressed TCRB transcripts were sequenced. Here immunoSEQ multiplex PCR was the method, and the copy in TCRdb shows in-frame clones only, minus some. The data show over 100,000 clones, roughly 40% seen once. The material sequenced was stem cell memory CD4+ T cells from blood. The receptors derive from a woman aged 18-29 years in good health.

The gene calls are TRBV2 and TRBJ1-1, with 7 bases fitting TRBD1. V trimming: 4 bases; J trimming: 1 base; junction bases outside the gene matches: 6. CDR1 is SNHLY, CDR2 FYNNEI, per germline. This CDR3 region has 15 residues. CDR3 sequence reads: CASSVTRDRNTEAFF. The CDR3 region has the DNA TGTGCCAGCAGTGTAACCCGGGACAGGAACACTGAAGCTTTCTTT.

This clone showed up just a few times. The CDR3 sequence is CASSQEIGGPWAGEQYF. The CDR3 DNA sequence: TGTGCCAGCAGCCAAGAGATTGGTGGCCCCTGGGCCGGCGAGCAGTACTTC. The chain links TRBV4-2 to TRBJ2-7; D is ambiguous. The CDR3 spans 17 residues. Germline V lookup: CDR1 LGHNA, CDR2 YNFKEQ. Trimming took off 0 bases at V and 6 bases at J, with 21 bases between the two ends.

The chain recombines TRBV6-5 with TRBJ2-1, with 15 bases aligning to TRBD2. The CDR3 sequence is 15 residues long. Germline lookup yields CDR1 MNHEY and CDR2 SVGAGI. The trim removed 2 bases at V and 8 bases at J, leaving 1 base unmatched. CDR3 in DNA: TGTGCCAGCAGTTACGGGACTAGCGGGAGGCATGAGCAGTTCTTC. Encoded protein: CASSYGTSGRHEQFF.

The chain uses TRBV5-1 and TRBJ2-2; unclear D gene. The CDR3 consists of 15 residues. Per the germline V gene, CDR1 is SGHRS and CDR2 is YFSETQ. V lost 0 bases and J lost 3, with 9 bases in between. The CDR3 bases are TGCGCCAGCAGCTTGGCACGGGTCCACACCGGGGAGCTGTTTTTT. Translating gives CASSLARVHTGELFF.

This chain uses TRBV7-2 with TRBJ2-7; 7 bases agree with TRBD2. Germline-derived CDR1 and CDR2 are SGHTA and FQGNSA. CDR3 length: 14 residues. J lost 3 bases, V lost 4 bases, and 6 bases had no gene match. The DNA for the CDR3 is TGTGCCAGCAGCTATGGGCGCGGGAGCTACGAGCAGTACTTC. This sequence encodes CASSYGRGSYEQYF.

The chain combines TRBV9 with TRBJ2-5; D is unclear. Per germline, CDR1 SGDLS and CDR2 YYNGEE. The CDR3 contains 15 residues. Trimming shortened V by 0 bases and J by 4 bases, and 13 bases separated the two germline ends. Written as DNA, the CDR3 is TGTGCCAGCAGCGTAGAGCCATACCCATTAGAGACCCAGTACTTC. It codes for CASSVEPYPLETQYF. The variable domain in full, with the rest retrieved from reference TRBV9 and TRBJ2-5, is DSGVTQTPKHLITATGQRVTLRCSPRSGDLSVYWYQQSLDQGLQFLIQYYNGEERAKGNILERFSAQQFPDLHSELNLSSLELGDSALYFCASSVEPYPLETQYFGPGTRLLVL.

This clone was seen a few times. The chain employs TRBV28 and TRBJ2-7, with 8 bases matching TRBD2. The CDR3 covers 16 residues. The junction had 12 bases not matched to a gene; V was cut back by 6 bases and J by 2 bases. Germline V gene data show CDR1 as MDHEN and CDR2 as SYDVKM. The CDR3 sequence: CASSPNRLARTYEQYF. The CDR3 DNA reads TGTGCCAGCAGCCCCAACCGACTAGCGCGAACCTACGAGCAGTACTTC.

As for this clone: At the DNA level, this CDR3 is encoded by other sequences in the same sample as well. This sequence joins TRBV20-1 and TRBJ2-7, with D perhaps TRBD1 (6 bases). Germline V gives CDR1 DFQATT, CDR2 SNEGSKA (reference sequence). V dropped 6 bases and J dropped 2 bases, with 8 bases sitting between them. The CDR3 is 11 amino acids. In DNA form, the CDR3 reads TGCAGTGCACGGACAGCCTACGAGCAGTACTTC. The encoded protein is CSARTAYEQYF.

J is TRBJ1-1 and V is TRBV2; 7 bases agree with TRBD1. The V and J ends lost 6 bases and 4 bases, in that order; junction bases with no gene match: 5. This CDR3 spans 13 amino acids. Germline V CDR1 and CDR2: SNHLY, FYNNEI. The CDR3 protein is CASRGAGGTEAFF. DNA of the CDR3: TGTGCCAGCAGGGGGGCAGGGGGCACTGAAGCTTTCTTT.

The chain recombines TRBV28 with TRBJ1-2; D is ambiguous. With 5 bases removed from V and 4 bases from J, the gap between germline ends came to 14 bases. Germline lookup yields CDR1 MDHEN and CDR2 SYDVKM. This CDR3 has 14 residues. For the CDR3, the DNA is TGTGCCAGCAGTCTCGCGAGGAACGGCTATGGCTACACCTTC. This gives the protein CASSLARNGYGYTF.

The genes are TRBV5-1 and TRBJ2-7, with D perhaps matching TRBD1 (6 bases). Trimming took off 0 bases at V and 3 bases at J, with 10 bases between the two ends. The CDR3 extends over 14 amino acids. Germline CDR1 reads SGHRS; CDR2 reads YFSETQ. CDR3 sequence (DNA): TGCGCCAGCAGCTTGGAGACAGGCTACTACGAGCAGTACTTC. It specifies CASSLETGYYEQYF.

The V gene is TRBV10-3, the J gene TRBJ1-2; the match to TRBD1 covers 8 bases. V dropped 10 bases and J dropped 7; count of bases not matched to a gene: 8. This CDR3 comprises 12 residues. The germline CDR1 and CDR2 sequences are ENHRY and SYGVKD. CDR3 loop: CATQTGGSGYTF. The CDR3 nucleotides are TGTGCCACTCAAACAGGGGGTAGTGGCTACACCTTC.

The chain joins TRBV5-4 to TRBJ1-1, with D unclear. The V gene lost 0 bases and the J gene lost 1 base, with 4 bases spanning the gap. CDR3 length: 13 residues. Germline-derived CDR1 and CDR2 are SGHNT and YYREEE (reference sequence). The CDR3 coding sequence is TGTGCCAGCAGCTTGGCAGGGAACACTGAAGCTTTCTTT. Protein: CASSLAGNTEAFF.

This chain links TRBV4-1 with TRBJ2-5; D gene ambiguous. The CDR3 consists of 15 residues. The V gene lost 1 base and the J gene lost 1 base, with 10 bases spanning the gap. Germline CDR1 MGHRA, CDR2 YSYEKL. CDR3 protein: CASSQGAVFQETQYF. CDR3 DNA sequence: TGCGCCAGCAGCCAAGGTGCGGTATTCCAAGAGACCCAGTACTTC.

This clone was observed a handful of times. The V and J genes are TRBV5-4 and TRBJ2-4; TRBD2 might be the D (5 bases). This CDR3 has 15 amino acids. V was clipped by 3 bases and J by 1 base, with 11 bases between them. Germline loops: CDR1 SGHNT, CDR2 YYREEE (reference sequence). The DNA for the CDR3 is TGTGCCAGCAGCTCGCCCGGGATGGCCAAAAACATTCAGTACTTC. This encodes CASSSPGMAKNIQYF.

A few counts support this clone. CDR3 in amino acids: CASSRAWGAEAFF. The CDR3 region has the DNA TGTGCCAGCAGTCGGGCCTGGGGGGCTGAAGCTTTCTTT. The chain carries TRBV28 and TRBJ1-1; D is perhaps TRBD1 (5 bases). CDR1 and CDR2 from the germline V gene are MDHEN and SYDVKM. V lost 5 bases and J lost 6, with 13 bases in between. This CDR3 has 13 residues.